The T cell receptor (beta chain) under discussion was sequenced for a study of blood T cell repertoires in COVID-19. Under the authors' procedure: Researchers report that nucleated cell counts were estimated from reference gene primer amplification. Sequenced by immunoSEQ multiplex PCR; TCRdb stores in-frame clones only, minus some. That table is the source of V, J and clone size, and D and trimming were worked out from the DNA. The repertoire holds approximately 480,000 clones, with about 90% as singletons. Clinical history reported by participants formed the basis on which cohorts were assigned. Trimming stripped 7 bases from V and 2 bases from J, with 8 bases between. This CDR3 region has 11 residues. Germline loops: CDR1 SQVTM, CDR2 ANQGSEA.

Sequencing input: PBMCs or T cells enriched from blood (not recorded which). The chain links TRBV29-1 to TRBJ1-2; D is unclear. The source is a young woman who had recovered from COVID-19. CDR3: CSAGENYGYTF. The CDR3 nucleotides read TGCAGCGCCGGGGAAAACTATGGCTACACCTTC.